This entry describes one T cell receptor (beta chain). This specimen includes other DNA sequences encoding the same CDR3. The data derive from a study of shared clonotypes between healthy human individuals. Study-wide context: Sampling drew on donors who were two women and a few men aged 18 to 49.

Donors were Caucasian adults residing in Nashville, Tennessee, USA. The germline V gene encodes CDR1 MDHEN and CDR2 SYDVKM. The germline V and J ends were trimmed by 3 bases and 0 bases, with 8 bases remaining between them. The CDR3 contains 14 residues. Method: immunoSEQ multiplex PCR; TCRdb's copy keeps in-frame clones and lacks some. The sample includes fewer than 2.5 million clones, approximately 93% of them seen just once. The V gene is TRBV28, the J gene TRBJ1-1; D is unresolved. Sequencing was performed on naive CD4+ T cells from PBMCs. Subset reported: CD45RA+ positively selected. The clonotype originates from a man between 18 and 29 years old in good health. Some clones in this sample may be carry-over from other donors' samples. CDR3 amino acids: CASSLARMNTEAFF. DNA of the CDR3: TGTGCCAGCAGTTTGGCACGGATGAACACTGAAGCTTTCTTT.